What follows are 2 T cell receptor beta chains derived from one specimen sequenced in a study of blood T cell repertoires in COVID-19. TCRdb keeps only in-frame clones here, not all; method: immunoSEQ multiplex PCR. This sample has some 290,000 clones; less than 90% occur once, and the top ten carry 3.5% to 5.5%. Sequenced sample: peripheral blood. The receptors shown here come from a man in his fifties or sixties who had recovered from COVID-19.

The genes are TRBV15 and TRBJ2-1; 9 nucleotides agree with TRBD2. After removal of 0 bases from V and 0 bases from J, the junction contained 6 bases not matched to a gene. Germline lookup yields CDR1 LNHNV and CDR2 YYDKDF (reference sequence). CDR3 size: 18 residues. The CDR3 sequence is CATSRDSGGISSYNEQFF. DNA for the CDR3: TGTGCCACCAGCAGAGATAGCGGGGGTATTAGCTCCTACAATGAGCAGTTCTTC.

The chain is built from TRBV5-1 and TRBJ1-2, with 7 bases that match TRBD1. The CDR3 runs 18 residues. V was pared by 4 bases and J by 0 bases, with 15 bases of the junction left unmatched. Germline assignment: CDR1 SGHRS and CDR2 YFSETQ. This CDR3 is CASSLYRGDFTSNYGYTF. The CDR3 region has the DNA TGCGCCAGCAGCCTCTACAGGGGAGACTTCACTTCTAACTATGGCTACACCTTC.